This T cell receptor beta chain was sequenced for a study of blood T cell repertoires in COVID-19. Assay used: immunoSEQ multiplex PCR; TCRdb lists only in-frame clones, some missing. Of over 350,000 clones in the sample, approximately 90% were seen once. The CDR3 has 14 residues. The germline CDR1 and CDR2 sequences are MNHEY and SVGAGI. V trimming: 0 bases; J trimming: 15 bases; junction bases outside the gene matches: 11. Enrollees, roughly 18 to 89 years old, lived in about two dozen US areas. Input material: PBMCs or T cells enriched from blood (not recorded which). The receptor was derived from a woman aged 40-49 years who had been exposed to COVID-19. V gene TRBV6-5 combines with J gene TRBJ2-1; 7 bases fit TRBD2. The CDR3, as DNA: TGTGCCAGCAGTTACTCGAGTCTAGCGGCCAGCATGTTCTTC. Its translation is CASSYSSLAASMFF.